This T cell receptor beta chain was recovered during a study of control samples from healthy donors and cancer patients. Here immunoSEQ multiplex PCR was the method, and the copy in TCRdb shows in-frame clones only, minus some. There are around 120,000 clones in the sample; over 75% occur only once, and more than 6.5% lies in the top ten. Sequencing used blood. The receptor's source is a middle-aged man in good health.

The CDR3 protein is CATSRGLAGGGQETQYF. The DNA for the CDR3 is TGTGCCACCTCCCGGGGACTAGCGGGGGGCGGACAAGAGACCCAGTACTTC. The V gene is TRBV19, the J gene TRBJ2-5; 15 bases agree with TRBD2. V was pared by 10 bases and J by 2 bases, with 11 bases of the junction left unmatched. The CDR3 loop spans 17 amino acids. Germline-derived CDR1 and CDR2 are LNHDA and SQIVND (reference sequence).